Following are 3 T cell receptor beta chains from one sample sequenced in a study of blood T cell repertoires in COVID-19. The method was immunoSEQ multiplex PCR; TCRdb's version includes in-frame clones alone and lacks a portion of them. The sample comprises hundreds of thousands of clones, approximately 92% of which are singletons, and roughly 0.99% rests with the top ten. The sample was PBMCs or T cells enriched from blood (not recorded which). The receptor source for this set is a man younger than 35 who had recovered from COVID-19.

The chain links TRBV30 to TRBJ1-5, with a possible D match to TRBD1 (6 bases). V lost 2 bases and J 0 bases, leaving 14 bases between the germline ends. The germline CDR1 and CDR2 sequences are GTSNPN and SVGIG (reference sequence). This CDR3 has 16 residues. The CDR3 protein is CAWSTTGTLSNQPQHF. The CDR3 DNA is TGTGCCTGGAGTACGACCGGGACACTTAGCAATCAGCCCCAGCATTTT.

CDR3: CASSFPAGGAGANVLTF. The CDR3 region has the DNA TGTGCCAGCAGCTTCCCAGCGGGAGGCGCTGGGGCCAACGTCCTGACTTTC. The rearrangement links TRBV7-2 to TRBJ2-6; 9 nucleotides line up with TRBD2. Germline lookup yields CDR1 SGHTA and CDR2 FQGNSA. This CDR3 comprises 17 residues. V shed 3 bases and J 2 bases; nucleotides not matched to a gene: 5.

This clone has only one observation. The V and J genes are TRBV3-1 (or the pseudogene TRBV3-2) and TRBJ2-5; 8 positions agree with TRBD2. V shed 2 bases and J 5 bases; nucleotides not matched to a gene: 7. The CDR3 consists of 15 residues. From germline, CDR1 is LGHDT and CDR2 YNNKEL (reference sequence). The CDR3: CASSQFYTGGETQYF. As DNA, the CDR3 is TGTGCCAGCAGCCAATTTTACACGGGAGGGGAGACCCAGTACTTC.